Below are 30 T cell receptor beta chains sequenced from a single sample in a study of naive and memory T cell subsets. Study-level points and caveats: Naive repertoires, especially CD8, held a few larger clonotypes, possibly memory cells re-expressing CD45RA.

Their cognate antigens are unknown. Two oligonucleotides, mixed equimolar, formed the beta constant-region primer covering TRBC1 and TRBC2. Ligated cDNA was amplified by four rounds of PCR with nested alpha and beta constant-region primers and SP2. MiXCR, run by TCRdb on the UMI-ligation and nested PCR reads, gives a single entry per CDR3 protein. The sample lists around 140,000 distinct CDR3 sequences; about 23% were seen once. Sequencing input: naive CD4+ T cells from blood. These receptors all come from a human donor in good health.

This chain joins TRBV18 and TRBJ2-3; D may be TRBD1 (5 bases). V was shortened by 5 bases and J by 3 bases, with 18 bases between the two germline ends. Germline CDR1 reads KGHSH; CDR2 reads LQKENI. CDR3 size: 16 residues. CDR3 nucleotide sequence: TGTGCCAGCTCAACTGCGACAGCCCAGGTTACAGATACGCAGTATTTT. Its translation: CASSTATAQVTDTQYF.

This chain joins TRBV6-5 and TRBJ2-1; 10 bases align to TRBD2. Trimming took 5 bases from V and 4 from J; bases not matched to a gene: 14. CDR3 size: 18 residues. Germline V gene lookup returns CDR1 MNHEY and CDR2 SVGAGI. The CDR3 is CASSQEGLLAGIYNEQFF. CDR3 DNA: TGTGCCAGCAGTCAAGAGGGGTTACTAGCGGGAATTTACAATGAGCAGTTCTTC.

This chain's CDR3 is CASSQDRGDSGANVLTF. In DNA, the CDR3 is TGTGCCAGCAGCCAAGATAGAGGGGACTCTGGGGCCAACGTCCTGACTTTC. The chain is built from TRBV3-1 and TRBJ2-6; the D call may be TRBD1 or TRBD2 (5 bases each). The V gene lost 0 bases and the J gene lost 0 bases, with 9 bases spanning the gap. This CDR3 contains 17 residues. Germline V gene data show CDR1 as LGHDT and CDR2 as YNNKEL (reference sequence).

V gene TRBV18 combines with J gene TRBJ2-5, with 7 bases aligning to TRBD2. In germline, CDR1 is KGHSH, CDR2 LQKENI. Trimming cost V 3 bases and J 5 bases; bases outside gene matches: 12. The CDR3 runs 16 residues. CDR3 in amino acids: CASSPKRTSFEETQYF. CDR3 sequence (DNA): TGTGCCAGCTCACCGAAGCGGACTAGTTTTGAGGAGACCCAGTACTTC.

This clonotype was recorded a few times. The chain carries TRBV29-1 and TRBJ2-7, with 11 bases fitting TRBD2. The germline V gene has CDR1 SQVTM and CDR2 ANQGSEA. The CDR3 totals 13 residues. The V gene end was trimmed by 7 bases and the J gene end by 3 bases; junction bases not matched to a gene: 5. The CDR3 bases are TGCAGCGCCCACGGGACTAGCGGCTACGAGCAGTACTTC. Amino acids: CSAHGTSGYEQYF.

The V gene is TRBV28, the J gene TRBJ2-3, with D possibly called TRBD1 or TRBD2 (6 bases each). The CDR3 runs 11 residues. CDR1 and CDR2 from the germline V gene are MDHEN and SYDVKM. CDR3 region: CAGGGSDTQYF. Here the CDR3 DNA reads TGTGCAGGAGGGGGGTCAGATACGCAGTATTTT. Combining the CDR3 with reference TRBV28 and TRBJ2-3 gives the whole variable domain DVKVTQSSRYLVKRTGEKVFLECVQDMDHENMFWYRQDPGLGLRLIYFSYDVKMKEKGDIPEGYSVSREKKERFSLILESASTNQTSMYLCAGGGSDTQYFGPGTRLTVL.

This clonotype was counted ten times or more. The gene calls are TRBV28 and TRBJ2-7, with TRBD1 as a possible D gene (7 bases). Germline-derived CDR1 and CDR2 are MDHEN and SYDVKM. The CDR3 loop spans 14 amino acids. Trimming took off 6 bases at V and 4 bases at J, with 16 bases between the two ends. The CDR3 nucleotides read TGTGCCAGCAGCGCGGGGACAGCTAGATACGAGCAGTACTTC. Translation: CASSAGTARYEQYF.

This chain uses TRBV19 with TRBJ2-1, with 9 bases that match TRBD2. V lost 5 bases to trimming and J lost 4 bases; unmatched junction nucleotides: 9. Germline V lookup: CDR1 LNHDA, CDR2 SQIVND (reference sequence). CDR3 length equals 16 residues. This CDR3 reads CASSLRTSEPYNEQFF. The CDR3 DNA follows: TGTGCCAGTAGTCTCCGGACTAGCGAACCGTACAATGAGCAGTTCTTC.

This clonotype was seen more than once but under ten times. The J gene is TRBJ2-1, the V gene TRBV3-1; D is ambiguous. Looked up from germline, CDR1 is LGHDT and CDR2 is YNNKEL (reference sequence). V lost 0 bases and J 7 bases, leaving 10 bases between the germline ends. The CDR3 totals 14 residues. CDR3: CASSQDLGSNEQFF. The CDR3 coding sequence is TGTGCCAGCAGCCAAGATCTAGGTTCGAATGAGCAGTTCTTC.

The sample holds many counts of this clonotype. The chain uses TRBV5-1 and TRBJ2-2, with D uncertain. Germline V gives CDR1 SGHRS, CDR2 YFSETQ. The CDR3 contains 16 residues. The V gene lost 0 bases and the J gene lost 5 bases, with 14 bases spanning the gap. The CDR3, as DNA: TGCGCCAGCAGCTTGGGGAGCCTAGTCGGGACCGGGGAGCTGTTTTTT. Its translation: CASSLGSLVGTGELFF.

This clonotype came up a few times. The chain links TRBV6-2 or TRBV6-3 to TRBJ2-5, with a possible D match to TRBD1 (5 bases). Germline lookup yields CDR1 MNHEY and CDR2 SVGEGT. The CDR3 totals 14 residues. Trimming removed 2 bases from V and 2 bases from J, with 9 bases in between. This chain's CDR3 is CASSYAGKQETQYF. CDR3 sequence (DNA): TGTGCCAGCAGTTACGCAGGGAAGCAAGAGACCCAGTACTTC.

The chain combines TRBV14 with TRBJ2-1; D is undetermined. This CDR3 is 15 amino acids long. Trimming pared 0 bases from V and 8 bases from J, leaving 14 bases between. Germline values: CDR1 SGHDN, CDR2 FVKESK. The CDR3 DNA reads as TGTGCCAGCAGCCAAGATGTCGGCAGGCGGTATGAGCAGTTCTTC. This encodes CASSQDVGRRYEQFF.

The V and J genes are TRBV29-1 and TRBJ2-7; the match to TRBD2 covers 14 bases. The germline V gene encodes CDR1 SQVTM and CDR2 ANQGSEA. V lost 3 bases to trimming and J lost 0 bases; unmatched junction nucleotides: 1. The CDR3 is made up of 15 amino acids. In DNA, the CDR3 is TGCAGCGTTGAGGGGACTAGCGGGAGCTCCTACGAGCAGTACTTC. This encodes CSVEGTSGSSYEQYF.

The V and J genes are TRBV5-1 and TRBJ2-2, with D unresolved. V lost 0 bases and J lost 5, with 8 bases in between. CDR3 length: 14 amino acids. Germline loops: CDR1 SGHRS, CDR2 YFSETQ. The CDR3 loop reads CASSLAGSTGELFF. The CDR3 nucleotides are TGCGCCAGCAGCTTGGCCGGGTCTACCGGGGAGCTGTTTTTT.

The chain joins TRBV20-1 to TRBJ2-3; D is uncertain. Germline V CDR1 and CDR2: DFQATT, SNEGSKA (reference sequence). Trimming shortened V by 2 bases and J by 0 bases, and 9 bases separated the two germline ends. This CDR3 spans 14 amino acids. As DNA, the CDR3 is TGCAGTGCTAGAAGGACGACTAGCACAGATACGCAGTATTTT. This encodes CSARRTTSTDTQYF.

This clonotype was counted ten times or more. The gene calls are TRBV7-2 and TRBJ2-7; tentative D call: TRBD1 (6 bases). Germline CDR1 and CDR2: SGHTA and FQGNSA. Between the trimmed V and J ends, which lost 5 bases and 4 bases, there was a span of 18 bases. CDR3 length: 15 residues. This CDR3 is CASSPAWTDSYEQYF. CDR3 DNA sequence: TGTGCCAGCAGCCCTGCCTGGACAGACTCTTACGAGCAGTACTTC.

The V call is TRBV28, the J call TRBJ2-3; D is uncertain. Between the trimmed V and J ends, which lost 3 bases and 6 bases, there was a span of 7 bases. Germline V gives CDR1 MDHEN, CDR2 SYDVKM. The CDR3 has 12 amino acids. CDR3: CASSLPRDTQYF. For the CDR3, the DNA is TGTGCCAGCAGTTTGCCGCGTGATACGCAGTATTTT.

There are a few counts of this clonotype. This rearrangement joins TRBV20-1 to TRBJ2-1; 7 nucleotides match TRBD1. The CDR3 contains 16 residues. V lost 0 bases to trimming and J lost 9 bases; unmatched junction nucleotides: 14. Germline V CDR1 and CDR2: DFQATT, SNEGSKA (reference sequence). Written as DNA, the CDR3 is TGCAGTGCTAGAGACCCTAGGACAGGCCTACTGACTGAGCAGTTCTTC. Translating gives CSARDPRTGLLTEQFF.

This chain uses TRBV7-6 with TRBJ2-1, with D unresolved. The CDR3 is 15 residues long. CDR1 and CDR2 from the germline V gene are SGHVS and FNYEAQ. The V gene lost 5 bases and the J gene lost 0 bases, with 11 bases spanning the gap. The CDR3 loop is CASSPLGRSYNEQFF. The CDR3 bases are TGTGCCAGCAGCCCCCTCGGGCGCTCCTACAATGAGCAGTTCTTC.

CDR3 in DNA: TGCGCCAGCAGCCAAGATCCGGGACTCCTGACCTACGAGCAGTACTTC. Translating it yields CASSQDPGLLTYEQYF. The V and J genes are TRBV4-1 and TRBJ2-7; maybe TRBD2 (6 bases). The CDR3 runs 16 residues. Germline values: CDR1 MGHRA, CDR2 YSYEKL. Deletions cut 0 bases from V and 2 bases from J, with 14 bases between.

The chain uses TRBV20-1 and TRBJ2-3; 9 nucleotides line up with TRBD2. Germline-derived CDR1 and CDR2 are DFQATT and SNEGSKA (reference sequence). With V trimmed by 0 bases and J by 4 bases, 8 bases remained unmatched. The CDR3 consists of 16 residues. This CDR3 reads CSARDLSGRLSDTQYF. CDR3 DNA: TGCAGTGCTAGAGATCTGAGCGGGAGGTTGTCAGATACGCAGTATTTT.

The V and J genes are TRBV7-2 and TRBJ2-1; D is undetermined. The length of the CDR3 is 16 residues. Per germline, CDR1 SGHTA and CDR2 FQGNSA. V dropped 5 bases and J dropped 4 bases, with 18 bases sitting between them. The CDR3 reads CASSPPPPHLYNEQFF. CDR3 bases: TGTGCCAGCAGCCCCCCTCCCCCTCACCTTTACAATGAGCAGTTCTTC.

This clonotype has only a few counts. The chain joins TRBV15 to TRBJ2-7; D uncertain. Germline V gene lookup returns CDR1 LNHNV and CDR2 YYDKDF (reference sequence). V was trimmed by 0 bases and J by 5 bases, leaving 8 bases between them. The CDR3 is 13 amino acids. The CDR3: CATSRDLVDEQYF. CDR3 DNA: TGTGCCACCAGCAGAGATTTAGTCGACGAGCAGTACTTC.

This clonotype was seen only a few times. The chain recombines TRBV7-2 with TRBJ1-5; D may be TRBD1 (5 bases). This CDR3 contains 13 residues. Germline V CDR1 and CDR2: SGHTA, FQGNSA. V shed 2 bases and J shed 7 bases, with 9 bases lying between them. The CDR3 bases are TGTGCCAGCAGCTTATCGGGGGGACAGCCCCAGCATTTT. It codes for CASSLSGGQPQHF.

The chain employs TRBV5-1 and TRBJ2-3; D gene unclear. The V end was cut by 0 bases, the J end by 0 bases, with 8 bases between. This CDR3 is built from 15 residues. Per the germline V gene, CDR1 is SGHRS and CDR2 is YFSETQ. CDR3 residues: CASSLAPASTDTQYF. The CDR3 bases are TGCGCCAGCAGCTTGGCCCCCGCTAGCACAGATACGCAGTATTTT.

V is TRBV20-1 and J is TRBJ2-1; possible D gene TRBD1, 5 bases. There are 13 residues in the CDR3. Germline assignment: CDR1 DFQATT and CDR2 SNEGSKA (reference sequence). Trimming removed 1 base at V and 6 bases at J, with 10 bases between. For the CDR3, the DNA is TGCAGTGCTAGAGGGCAGGGTTCCAATGAGCAGTTCTTC. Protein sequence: CSARGQGSNEQFF.

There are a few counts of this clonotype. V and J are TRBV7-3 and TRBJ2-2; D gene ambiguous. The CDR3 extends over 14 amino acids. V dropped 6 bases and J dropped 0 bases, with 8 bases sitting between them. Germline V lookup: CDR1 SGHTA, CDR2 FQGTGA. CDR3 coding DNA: TGTGCCAGCAGGCCCAGCGCGAACACCGGGGAGCTGTTTTTT. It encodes CASRPSANTGELFF.

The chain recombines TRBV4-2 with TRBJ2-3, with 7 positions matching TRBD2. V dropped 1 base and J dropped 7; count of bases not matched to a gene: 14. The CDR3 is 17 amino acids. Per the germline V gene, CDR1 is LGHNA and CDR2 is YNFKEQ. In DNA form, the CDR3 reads TGTGCCAGCAGCCAAGGCGGGAGCAGAGACACCCTAAATACGCAGTATTTT. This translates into CASSQGGSRDTLNTQYF.

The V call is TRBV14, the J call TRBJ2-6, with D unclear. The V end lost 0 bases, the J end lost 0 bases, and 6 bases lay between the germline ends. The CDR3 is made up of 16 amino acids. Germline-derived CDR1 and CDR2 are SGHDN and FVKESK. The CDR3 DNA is TGTGCCAGCAGCCAAGATTGGAGCTCTGGGGCCAACGTCCTGACTTTC. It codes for CASSQDWSSGANVLTF.

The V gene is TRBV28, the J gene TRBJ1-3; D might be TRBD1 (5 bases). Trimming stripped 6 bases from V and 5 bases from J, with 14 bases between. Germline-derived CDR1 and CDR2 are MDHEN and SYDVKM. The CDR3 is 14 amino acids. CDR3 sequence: CASREDGTRNTIYF. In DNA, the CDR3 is TGTGCCAGCAGGGAGGACGGGACCCGAAACACCATATATTTT.